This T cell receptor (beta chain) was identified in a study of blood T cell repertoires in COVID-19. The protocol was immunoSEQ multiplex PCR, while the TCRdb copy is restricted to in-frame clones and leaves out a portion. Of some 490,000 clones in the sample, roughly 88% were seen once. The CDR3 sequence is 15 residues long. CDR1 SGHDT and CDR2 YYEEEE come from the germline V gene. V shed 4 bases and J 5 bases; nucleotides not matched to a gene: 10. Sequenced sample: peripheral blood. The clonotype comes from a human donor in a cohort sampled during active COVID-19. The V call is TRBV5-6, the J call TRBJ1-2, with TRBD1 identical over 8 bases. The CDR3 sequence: CASSPGQGAVYGYTF. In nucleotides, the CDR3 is TGTGCCAGCAGCCCGGGTCAGGGGGCGGTTTATGGCTACACCTTC.